This record concerns one T cell receptor (beta chain) sequence. This specimen comes from a study of blood T cell repertoires in COVID-19. Study as a whole: Sample material is recorded as cDNA or gDNA derived from T cells, B-cell-depleted T cells, or PBMCs.

Repertoires were generated with immunoSEQ multiplex PCR, while TCRdb's copy carries only in-frame clones and drops some. The sample consists of approximately 210,000 clones, approximately 87% of them appearing once. The sequencing input was peripheral blood. The TCR sequence derives from a woman in her sixties or seventies with acute or convalescent COVID-19.

CDR3 residues: CASSGTSYEQYF. Written as DNA, the CDR3 is TGCGCCAGCAGCGGGACTAGTTACGAGCAGTACTTC. V gene TRBV10-2 combines with J gene TRBJ2-7, with 8 bases identical to TRBD2. Per the germline V gene, CDR1 is WSHSY and CDR2 is SAAADI. The CDR3 consists of 12 residues. V was pared by 6 bases and J by 4 bases, with 2 bases of the junction left unmatched.